The clone carrying this TCR beta chain was seen only a few times. This record comes from a study of blood T cells in healthy people across ages. The CDR3 has 16 residues. V was clipped by 6 bases and J by 3 bases; unmatched bases: 6. Germline-derived CDR1 and CDR2 are MDHEN and SYDVKM. Through a sample-barcoded 5' primer and a J-beta primer mix, a second PCR was run for about 7 to 12 cycles. TCRdb ran MiXCR on the 5' RACE reads and lists one entry per CDR3 protein. The data contain 1.5 million to 2 million distinct CDR3 sequences, 30% to 40% of them singletons. Those donating, healthy Caucasian individuals from Russia, were aged about 6 to 100.

Sequenced: blood. The chain links TRBV28 to TRBJ2-3; 13 positions agree with TRBD2. This sequence originates from a woman in her twenties or thirties in good health. The CDR3 DNA is TGTGCCAGCAGCCGGACTAGCGGGAGAGAAACAGATACGCAGTATTTT. Protein: CASSRTSGRETDTQYF. The full variable domain, rest sourced from reference TRBV28 and TRBJ2-3, is DVKVTQSSRYLVKRTGEKVFLECVQDMDHENMFWYRQDPGLGLRLIYFSYDVKMKEKGDIPEGYSVSREKKERFSLILESASTNQTSMYLCASSRTSGRETDTQYFGPGTRLTVL.